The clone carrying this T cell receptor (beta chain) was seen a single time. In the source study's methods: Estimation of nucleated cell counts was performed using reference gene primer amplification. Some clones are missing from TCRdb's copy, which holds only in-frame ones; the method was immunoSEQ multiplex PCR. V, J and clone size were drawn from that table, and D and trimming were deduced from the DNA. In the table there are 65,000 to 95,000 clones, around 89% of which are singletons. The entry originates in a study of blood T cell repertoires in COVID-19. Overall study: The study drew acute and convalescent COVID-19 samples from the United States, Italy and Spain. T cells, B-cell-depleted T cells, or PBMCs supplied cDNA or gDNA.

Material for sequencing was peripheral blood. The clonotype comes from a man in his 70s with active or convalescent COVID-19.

The CDR3 DNA follows: TGTGCCAGCAGCTTAGGCGGGGCTTACGGGGCAGATACGCAGTATTTT. Translation: CASSLGGAYGADTQYF. The V gene is TRBV7-6, the J gene TRBJ2-3; tentatively, D is TRBD2 (6 bases). The CDR3 is made up of 16 amino acids. Germline V lookup: CDR1 SGHVS, CDR2 FNYEAQ. V lost 1 base and J lost 4, with 15 bases in between. Based on the CDR3 plus reference TRBV7-6 and TRBJ2-3, the full variable domain is GAGVSQSPRYKVTKRGQDVALRCDPISGHVSLYWYRQALGQGPEFLTYFNYEAQQDKSGLPNDRFSAERPEGSISTLTIQRTEQRDSAMYRCASSLGGAYGADTQYFGPGTRLTVL.